This entry lists 11 T cell receptor beta chains sequenced from one sample in a study of early stage breast cancer tumors. The data were produced by immunoSEQ multiplex PCR, yet TCRdb's version contains in-frame clones alone and is incomplete. Among approximately 70,000 clones listed, more than 70% were seen once. Sequenced sample: blood. The receptors were sampled from a person in their 40s with breast cancer.

This clone was recorded a few times. The chain links TRBV5-4 to TRBJ1-1; D remains unclear. Trimming stripped 3 bases from V and 7 bases from J, with 10 bases between. Germline CDR1 reads SGHNT; CDR2 reads YYREEE (reference sequence). CDR3 length: 12 residues. The CDR3 loop is CASSWEAGEAFF. CDR3 coding DNA: TGTGCCAGCAGCTGGGAGGCAGGTGAAGCTTTCTTT.

The J gene is TRBJ2-3, the V gene TRBV27, with a weak D call TRBD2 (6 bases). The CDR3 runs to 14 residues. V dropped 4 bases and J dropped 6 bases, with 14 bases sitting between them. Per the germline V gene, CDR1 is MNHEY and CDR2 is SMNVEV (reference sequence). The CDR3 DNA sequence: TGTGCCAGCAGTTCACGACTAGGCGGCGATACGCAGTATTTT. This encodes CASSSRLGGDTQYF.

This rearrangement joins TRBV5-1 to TRBJ2-2, with TRBD2 matching over 9 bases. This CDR3 region has 17 residues. V shed 0 bases and J 2 bases; nucleotides not matched to a gene: 5. Germline V gene sequence: CDR1 SGHRS, CDR2 YFSETQ. The CDR3 DNA sequence: TGCGCCAGCAGCTTGGTCTCTAGCGGGAAAAACACCGGGGAGCTGTTTTTT. Protein product: CASSLVSSGKNTGELFF.

This chain uses TRBV18 with TRBJ2-4; perhaps TRBD2 as D (6 bases). Trimming left V 1 base short and J 0 bases short, with 10 bases between. CDR1 KGHSH and CDR2 LQKENI come from the germline V gene. The CDR3 spans 16 residues. The CDR3 region is CASSPRRDLAKNIQYF. CDR3 in DNA: TGTGCCAGCTCACCACGGAGGGATCTAGCCAAAAACATTCAGTACTTC.

This chain uses TRBV6-1 with TRBJ2-4; TRBD1 matches 7 bases. The CDR3 length is 14 residues. Per the germline V gene, CDR1 is MNHNS and CDR2 is SASEGT. V was pared by 6 bases and J by 8 bases, with 10 bases of the junction left unmatched. The CDR3 protein is CASRLTGERDIQYF. The DNA of the CDR3 is TGTGCCAGCAGGCTTACAGGGGAGAGGGACATTCAGTACTTC.

The gene calls are TRBV25-1 and TRBJ2-1; D call uncertain. V lost 6 bases to trimming and J lost 9 bases, with 6 bases between them. Germline V gives CDR1 MGHDK, CDR2 SYGVNS. This CDR3 contains 10 residues. CDR3 nucleotide sequence: TGTGCCAGCAGACATGGTGAGCAGTTCTTC. This gives the protein CASRHGEQFF.

V usage is TRBV28 and J usage is TRBJ2-7, with 8 bases lining up with TRBD2. The CDR3 has 14 residues. Germline CDR1 is MDHEN and CDR2 is SYDVKM. The trim removed 2 bases at V and 7 bases at J, leaving 7 bases unmatched. The CDR3 spells CASSLTAGGVEQYF. In DNA form, the CDR3 reads TGTGCCAGCAGTTTAACCGCGGGAGGCGTTGAGCAGTACTTC.

This clone was seen once. The J gene is TRBJ2-3, the V gene TRBV6-1; no reliable D call. CDR3 length equals 13 residues. CDR1 is MNHNS, CDR2 SASEGT, per germline. V gave up 11 bases and J gave up 2 bases, with 14 bases separating them. For the CDR3, the DNA is TGTGCCGCTACGTCGGATATCACAGATACGCAGTATTTT. Translated, it gives CAATSDITDTQYF.

The rearrangement joins TRBV4-1 to TRBJ2-7; the match to TRBD2 covers 10 bases. V gave up 4 bases and J gave up 4 bases; unmatched junction bases: 7. Germline V CDR1 and CDR2: MGHRA, YSYEKL. The CDR3 is made up of 15 amino acids. The chain's CDR3 is CASSRSSGSGYEQYF. CDR3 in DNA: TGCGCCAGCAGCCGGTCTAGCGGGAGTGGTTACGAGCAGTACTTC.

This chain joins TRBV6-6 and TRBJ1-2; D gene uncertain. The V end lost 2 bases, the J end lost 1 base, and 8 bases lay between the germline ends. This CDR3 comprises 14 residues. CDR1 MNHNY and CDR2 SVGAGI come from the germline V gene (reference sequence). The CDR3 DNA follows: TGTGCCAGCAGTTACAAGGGTATTAACTATGGCTACACCTTC. Its translation is CASSYKGINYGYTF.

The chain employs TRBV29-1 and TRBJ2-5; 7 bases agree with TRBD2. Per germline, CDR1 SQVTM and CDR2 ANQGSEA. V was pared by 5 bases and J by 5 bases, with 5 bases of the junction left unmatched. The CDR3 contains 12 residues. DNA for the CDR3: TGCAGCGTTCGGGACGGGAGGGAGACCCAGTACTTC. It translates to CSVRDGRETQYF.